This T cell receptor beta chain was recorded in a study of blood T cell repertoires in COVID-19. Trimming shortened V by 5 bases and J by 5 bases, and 15 bases separated the two germline ends. The germline CDR1 and CDR2 sequences are SGHNT and YENEEA. CDR3 size: 14 residues. Measured with immunoSEQ multiplex PCR; TCRdb has only the in-frame clones, and not every one. The sample includes around 95,000 clones, roughly 90% of them seen just once. The J gene is TRBJ1-1, the V gene TRBV11-3; D not resolved. The sample comprised peripheral blood. The TCR originated in a man aged 45-60 years with active COVID-19. CDR3 in amino acids: CASSNDLQRTEAFF. The DNA for the CDR3 is TGTGCCAGCAGCAATGACCTGCAGCGGACTGAAGCTTTCTTT.